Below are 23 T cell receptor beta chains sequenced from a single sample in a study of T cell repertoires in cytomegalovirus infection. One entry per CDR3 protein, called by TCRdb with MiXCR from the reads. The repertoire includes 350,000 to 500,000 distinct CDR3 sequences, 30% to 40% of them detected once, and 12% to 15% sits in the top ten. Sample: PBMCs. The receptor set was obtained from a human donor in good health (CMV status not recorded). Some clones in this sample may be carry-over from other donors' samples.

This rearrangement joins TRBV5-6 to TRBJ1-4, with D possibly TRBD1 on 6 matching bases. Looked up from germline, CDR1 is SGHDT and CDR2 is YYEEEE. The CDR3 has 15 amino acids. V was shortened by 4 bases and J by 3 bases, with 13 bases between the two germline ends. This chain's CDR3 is CASSPVGAANEKLFF. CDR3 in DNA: TGTGCCAGCAGCCCGGTGGGGGCAGCTAATGAAAAACTGTTTTTT.

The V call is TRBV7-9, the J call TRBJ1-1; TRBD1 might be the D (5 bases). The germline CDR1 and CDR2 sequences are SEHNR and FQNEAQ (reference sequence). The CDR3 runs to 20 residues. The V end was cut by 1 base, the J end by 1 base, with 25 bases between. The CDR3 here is CASSLDLSVDRVGQNTEAFF. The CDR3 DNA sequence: TGTGCCAGCAGCTTAGATTTATCGGTAGACCGAGTGGGGCAGAACACTGAAGCTTTCTTT.

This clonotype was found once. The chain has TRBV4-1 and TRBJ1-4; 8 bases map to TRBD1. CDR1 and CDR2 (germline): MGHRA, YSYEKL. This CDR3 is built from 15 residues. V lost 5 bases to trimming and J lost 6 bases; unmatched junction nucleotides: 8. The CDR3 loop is CASSSADRDHEKLFF. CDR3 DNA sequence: TGCGCCAGCAGCTCCGCGGACAGGGATCATGAAAAACTGTTTTTT.

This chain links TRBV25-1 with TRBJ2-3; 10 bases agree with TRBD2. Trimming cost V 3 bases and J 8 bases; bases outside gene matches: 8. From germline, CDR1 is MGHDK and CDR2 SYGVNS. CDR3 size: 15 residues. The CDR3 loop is CASSETLAGTATQYF. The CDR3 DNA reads TGTGCCAGCAGTGAGACACTAGCGGGGACTGCTACGCAGTATTTT.

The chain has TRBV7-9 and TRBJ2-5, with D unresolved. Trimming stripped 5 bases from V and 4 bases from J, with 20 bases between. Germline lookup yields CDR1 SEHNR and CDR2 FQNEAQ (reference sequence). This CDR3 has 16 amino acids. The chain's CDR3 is CASSAAGRRTRETQYF. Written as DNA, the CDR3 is TGTGCCAGCAGCGCGGCCGGACGGCGAACCAGAGAGACCCAGTACTTC.

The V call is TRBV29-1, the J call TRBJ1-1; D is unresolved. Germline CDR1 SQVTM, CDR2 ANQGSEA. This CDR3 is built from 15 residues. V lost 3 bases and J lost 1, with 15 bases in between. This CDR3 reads CSVDPGSLGNTEAFF. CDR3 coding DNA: TGCAGCGTTGACCCTGGTAGTTTAGGGAACACTGAAGCTTTCTTT.

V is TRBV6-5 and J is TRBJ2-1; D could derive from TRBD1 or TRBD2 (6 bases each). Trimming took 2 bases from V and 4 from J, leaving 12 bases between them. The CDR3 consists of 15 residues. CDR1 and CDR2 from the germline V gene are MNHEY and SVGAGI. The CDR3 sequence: CASSYLSGAYNEQFF. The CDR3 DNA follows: TGTGCCAGCAGTTACCTCTCGGGGGCGTACAATGAGCAGTTCTTC.

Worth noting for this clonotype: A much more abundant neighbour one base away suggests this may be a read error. This chain's CDR3 is CASSFRQVSHEQYF. DNA for the CDR3: TGTGCCAGCAGCTTTCGTCAGGTTTCCCACGAGCAGTACTTC. The chain combines TRBV11-1 with TRBJ2-7; D not resolved. Germline V CDR1 and CDR2: SGHAT, FQDESV (reference sequence). Deletions cut 3 bases from V and 5 bases from J, with 14 bases between. This CDR3 is 14 amino acids long.

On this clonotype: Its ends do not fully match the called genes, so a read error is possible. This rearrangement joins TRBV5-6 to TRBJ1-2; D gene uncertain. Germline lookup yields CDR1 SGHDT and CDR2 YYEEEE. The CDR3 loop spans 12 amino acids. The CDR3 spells CASSLGTDGYSF. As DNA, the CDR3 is TGTGCCAGCAGCTTGGGGACGGATGGCTACTCCTTC.

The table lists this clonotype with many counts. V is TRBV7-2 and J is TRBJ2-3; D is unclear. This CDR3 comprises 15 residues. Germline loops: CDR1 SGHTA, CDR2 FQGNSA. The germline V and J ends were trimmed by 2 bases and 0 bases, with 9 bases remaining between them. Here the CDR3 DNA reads TGTGCCAGCAGCTTAAGGGTTTCTAGCACAGATACGCAGTATTTT. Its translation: CASSLRVSSTDTQYF. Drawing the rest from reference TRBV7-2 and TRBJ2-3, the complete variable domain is GAGVSQSPSNKVTEKGKDVELRCDPISGHTALYWYRQSLGQGLEFLIYFQGNSAPDKSGLPSDRFSAERTGGSVSTLTIQRTQQEDSAVYLCASSLRVSSTDTQYFGPGTRLTVL.

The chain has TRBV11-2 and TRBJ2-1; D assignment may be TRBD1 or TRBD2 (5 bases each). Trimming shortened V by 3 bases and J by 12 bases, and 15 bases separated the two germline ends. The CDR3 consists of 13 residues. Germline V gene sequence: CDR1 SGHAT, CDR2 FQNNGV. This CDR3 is CASSLAHGGMQFF. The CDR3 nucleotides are TGTGCCAGCAGCTTGGCACATGGGGGAATGCAGTTCTTC.

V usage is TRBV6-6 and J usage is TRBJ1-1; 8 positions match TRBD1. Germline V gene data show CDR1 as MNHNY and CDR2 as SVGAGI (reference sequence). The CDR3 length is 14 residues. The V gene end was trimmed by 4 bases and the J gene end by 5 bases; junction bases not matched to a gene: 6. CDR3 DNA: TGTGCCAGCAGTTCAGGGGGCGAGGGGACTGAAGCTTTCTTT. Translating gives CASSSGGEGTEAFF.

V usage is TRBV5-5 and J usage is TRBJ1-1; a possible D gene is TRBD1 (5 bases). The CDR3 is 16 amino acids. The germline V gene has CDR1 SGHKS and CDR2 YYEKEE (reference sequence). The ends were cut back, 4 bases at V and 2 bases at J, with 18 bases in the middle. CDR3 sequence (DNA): TGTGCCAGCAGCCCCCGGGACCCGGGGCGTAACACTGAAGCTTTCTTT. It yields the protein CASSPRDPGRNTEAFF.

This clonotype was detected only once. CDR3 coding DNA: TGTGCCAGCAGCGTTATGATGGGTGGCTACACCTTC. Translating gives CASSVMMGGYTF. The chain combines TRBV28 with TRBJ1-2; no definite D call. V lost 6 bases to trimming and J lost 7 bases, with 12 bases between them. Germline lookup yields CDR1 MDHEN and CDR2 SYDVKM. This CDR3 region has 12 residues.

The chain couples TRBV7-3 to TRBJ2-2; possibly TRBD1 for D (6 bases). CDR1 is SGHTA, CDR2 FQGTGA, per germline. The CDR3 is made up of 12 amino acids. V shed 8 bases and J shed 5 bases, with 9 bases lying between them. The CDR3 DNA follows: TGTGCCAGCTCAGGGGTGACCGGGGAGCTGTTTTTT. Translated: CASSGVTGELFF.

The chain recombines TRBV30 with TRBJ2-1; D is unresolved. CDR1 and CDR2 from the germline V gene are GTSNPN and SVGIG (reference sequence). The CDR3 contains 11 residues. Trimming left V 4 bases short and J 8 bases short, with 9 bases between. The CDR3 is CAWNSAHEQFF. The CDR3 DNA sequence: TGTGCCTGGAACTCTGCCCATGAGCAGTTCTTC.

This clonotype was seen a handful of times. Here the CDR3 reads CASSEALWWGAYNEQFF. CDR3 coding DNA: TGTGCCAGCAGTGAAGCGCTTTGGTGGGGGGCCTACAATGAGCAGTTCTTC. V and J are TRBV6-1 and TRBJ2-1, with a weak D call TRBD2 (6 bases). The CDR3 extends over 17 amino acids. The germline gives CDR1 MNHNS, CDR2 SASEGT. The V gene lost 0 bases and the J gene lost 2 bases, with 14 bases spanning the gap.

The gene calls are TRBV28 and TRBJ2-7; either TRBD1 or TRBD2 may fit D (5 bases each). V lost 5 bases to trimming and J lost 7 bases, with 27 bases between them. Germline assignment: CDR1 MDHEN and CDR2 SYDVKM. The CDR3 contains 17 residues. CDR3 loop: CASSPIVMMSGTREQYF. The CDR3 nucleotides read TGTGCCAGCAGTCCTATTGTTATGATGTCCGGGACGAGGGAGCAGTACTTC.

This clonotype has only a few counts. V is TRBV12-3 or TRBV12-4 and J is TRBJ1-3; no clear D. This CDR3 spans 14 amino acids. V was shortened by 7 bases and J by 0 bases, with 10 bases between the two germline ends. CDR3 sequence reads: CASIFTNSGNTIYF. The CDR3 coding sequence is TGTGCCAGCATTTTTACGAACTCTGGAAACACCATATATTTT.

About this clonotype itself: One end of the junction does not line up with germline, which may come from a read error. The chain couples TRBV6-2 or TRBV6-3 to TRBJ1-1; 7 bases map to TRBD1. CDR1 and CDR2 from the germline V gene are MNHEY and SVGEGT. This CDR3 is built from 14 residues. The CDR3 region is CASSADRVNTESFF. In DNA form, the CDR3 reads TGTGCCAGCAGTGCTGACAGGGTGAACACTGAATCTTTCTTT.

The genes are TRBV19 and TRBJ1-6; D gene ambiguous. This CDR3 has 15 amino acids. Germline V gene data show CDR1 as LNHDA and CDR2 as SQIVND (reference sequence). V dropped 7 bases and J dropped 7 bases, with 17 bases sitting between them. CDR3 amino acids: CASTAGRILNSPLHF. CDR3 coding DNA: TGTGCCAGTACCGCGGGCCGGATACTCAATTCACCCCTCCACTTT.

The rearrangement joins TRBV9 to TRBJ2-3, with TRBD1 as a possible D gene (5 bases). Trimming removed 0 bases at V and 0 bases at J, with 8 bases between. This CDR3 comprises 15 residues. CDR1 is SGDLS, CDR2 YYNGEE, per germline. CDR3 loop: CASSVGGHSTDTQYF. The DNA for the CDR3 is TGTGCCAGCAGCGTAGGAGGACATAGCACAGATACGCAGTATTTT.

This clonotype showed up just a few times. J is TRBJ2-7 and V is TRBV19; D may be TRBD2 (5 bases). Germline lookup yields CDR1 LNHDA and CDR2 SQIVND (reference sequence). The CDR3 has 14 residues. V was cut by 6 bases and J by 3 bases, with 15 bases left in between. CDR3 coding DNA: TGTGCCAGTAGCTACGGACCGGGGAGCTACGAGCAGTACTTC. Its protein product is CASSYGPGSYEQYF.